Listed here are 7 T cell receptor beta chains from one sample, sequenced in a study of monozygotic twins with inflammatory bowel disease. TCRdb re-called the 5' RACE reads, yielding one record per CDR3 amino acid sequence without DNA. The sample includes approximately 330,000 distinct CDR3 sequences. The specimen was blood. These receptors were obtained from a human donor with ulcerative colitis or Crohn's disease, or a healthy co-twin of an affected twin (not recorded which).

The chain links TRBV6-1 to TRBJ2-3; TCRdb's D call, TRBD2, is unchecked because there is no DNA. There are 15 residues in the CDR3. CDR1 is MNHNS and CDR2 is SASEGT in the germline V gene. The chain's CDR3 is CASLPGLAAADTQYF.

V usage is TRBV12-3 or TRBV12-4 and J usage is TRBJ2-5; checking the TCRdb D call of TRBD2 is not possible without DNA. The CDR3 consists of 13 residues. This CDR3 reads CASSFGRHSTQYF.

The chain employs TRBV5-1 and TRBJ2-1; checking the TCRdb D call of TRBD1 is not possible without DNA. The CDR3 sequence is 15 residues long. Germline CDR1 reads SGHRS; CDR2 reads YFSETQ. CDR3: CASSPAQDRLNEQFF.

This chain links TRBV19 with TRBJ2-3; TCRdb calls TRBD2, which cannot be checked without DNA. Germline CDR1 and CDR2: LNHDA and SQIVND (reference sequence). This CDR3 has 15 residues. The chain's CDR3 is CASSMRSGGGDTQYF.

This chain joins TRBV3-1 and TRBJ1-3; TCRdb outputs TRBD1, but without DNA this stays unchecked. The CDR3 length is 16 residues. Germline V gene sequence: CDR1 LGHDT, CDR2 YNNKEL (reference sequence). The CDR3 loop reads CASSRTSGTHGNTIYF.

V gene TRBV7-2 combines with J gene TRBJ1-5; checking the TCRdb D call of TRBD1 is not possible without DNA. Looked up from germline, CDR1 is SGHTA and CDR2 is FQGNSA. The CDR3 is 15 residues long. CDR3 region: CASSFEGTNNQPQHF.

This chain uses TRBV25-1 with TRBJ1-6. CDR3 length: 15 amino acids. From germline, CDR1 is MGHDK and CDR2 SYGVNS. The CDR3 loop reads CASSTGSSYNSPLHF.